This T cell receptor beta chain was identified during a study of blood T cell repertoires in COVID-19. Study summary: Spain, Italy and the United States supplied samples that represented acute and convalescent COVID-19. From T cells, B-cell-depleted T cells, or PBMCs came the material, which was cDNA or gDNA.

This clone was observed a handful of times. Per germline, CDR1 MNHEY and CDR2 SVGEGT. Unmatched junction bases numbered 10, after V lost 2 bases and J lost 8 bases. The CDR3 consists of 16 residues. Study processing details: Reference gene primer amplification yielded estimated nucleated cell counts. Data came from immunoSEQ multiplex PCR; TCRdb stores just in-frame clones and leaves some out. V and J calls plus clone size are reproduced from that table; the DNA served to infer D and trimming. The table includes approximately 140,000 clones, roughly four fifths detected once. Material: peripheral blood. This sequence was found in an elderly man with acute or convalescent COVID-19. V usage is TRBV6-2 or TRBV6-3 and J usage is TRBJ2-1; 9 nucleotides align to TRBD2. CDR3 in amino acids: CASSYGTSLRVDEQFF. Written as DNA, the CDR3 is TGTGCCAGCAGTTACGGGACTAGCCTTCGCGTGGATGAGCAGTTCTTC.